This entry lists 31 T cell receptor beta chains sequenced from one sample in a study of T cell changes during pregnancy in multiple sclerosis. Repertoires were generated with immunoSEQ multiplex PCR, while TCRdb's copy carries only in-frame clones and drops some. Here the sample spans 40,000 to 50,000 clones, 90% to 95% being singletons. The source material was CD8+ T cells from peripheral blood mononuclear cells, sampled in the third trimester of pregnancy. These receptors all stem from a female donor with multiple sclerosis, enrolled in a pregnancy study.

This clone was observed at least ten times. This rearrangement joins TRBV7-9 to TRBJ1-1; D is perhaps TRBD1 (6 bases). With 3 bases removed from V and 3 bases from J, the gap between germline ends came to 14 bases. Germline loops: CDR1 SEHNR, CDR2 FQNEAQ (reference sequence). The CDR3 has 15 residues. CDR3 coding DNA: TGTGCCAGCAGCTTTACCACCCCAGGGGACACTGAAGCTTTCTTT. This sequence encodes CASSFTTPGDTEAFF.

This clone was picked up a small number of times. The rearrangement uses TRBV4-3 and TRBJ2-7; D is ambiguous. Germline values: CDR1 LGHNA, CDR2 YSLEER. The CDR3 extends over 13 amino acids. V was trimmed by 0 bases and J by 3 bases, leaving 6 bases between them. In nucleotides, the CDR3 is TGCGCCAGCAGCCAAGAATCCGGCTACGAGCAGTACTTC. Amino acid sequence: CASSQESGYEQYF.

The rearrangement joins TRBV19 to TRBJ1-1, with D possibly TRBD1 on 6 matching bases. This CDR3 is built from 12 residues. With 5 bases removed from V and 4 bases from J, the gap between germline ends came to 8 bases. Germline V gives CDR1 LNHDA, CDR2 SQIVND (reference sequence). The CDR3 spells CASSAGATEAFF. The CDR3 nucleotides read TGTGCCAGTAGTGCAGGGGCCACTGAAGCTTTCTTT.

The chain uses TRBV11-3 and TRBJ2-5; D unresolved. Germline loops: CDR1 SGHNT, CDR2 YENEEA. V lost 1 base, J lost 1 base, and 4 bases lay in between. This CDR3 spans 13 amino acids. CDR3 sequence reads: CASSLVSQETQYF. CDR3 nucleotide sequence: TGTGCCAGCAGCTTAGTCTCCCAAGAGACCCAGTACTTC.

The chain couples TRBV7-6 to TRBJ2-3; 13 bases are a match to TRBD2. This CDR3 is 16 amino acids long. J lost 1 base, V lost 5 bases, and 3 bases had no gene match. Germline loops: CDR1 SGHVS, CDR2 FNYEAQ. Here the CDR3 DNA reads TGTGCCAGCAGCCACGGACTAGCGGGGGGCACAGATACGCAGTATTTT. This sequence encodes CASSHGLAGGTDTQYF.

Concerning this clone itself: The identical CDR3 is also encoded by other nucleotide sequences in the sample. V gene TRBV7-9 combines with J gene TRBJ2-7; 9 nucleotides agree with TRBD1. The CDR3 consists of 14 residues. J lost 2 bases, V lost 5 bases, and 4 bases had no gene match. Germline V gene lookup returns CDR1 SEHNR and CDR2 FQNEAQ (reference sequence). CDR3 in amino acids: CASSPGTGTYEQYF. The CDR3 nucleotides read TGTGCCAGCAGCCCCGGGACAGGGACCTACGAGCAGTACTTC.

This clone was seen once. The genes are TRBV27 and TRBJ2-1; 16 bases map to TRBD2. Germline CDR1 MNHEY, CDR2 SMNVEV (reference sequence). With V trimmed by 4 bases and J by 15 bases, 15 bases remained unmatched. The CDR3 has 17 amino acids. The chain's CDR3 is CASSSDTSPGLAGGRFF. The CDR3 coding sequence is TGTGCCAGCAGTTCGGATACATCACCGGGACTAGCGGGGGGGAGGTTCTTC.

V gene TRBV7-2 combines with J gene TRBJ2-3; TRBD2 matches at 7 bases. Trimming at V came to 3 bases and at J to 0 bases, leaving 3 bases not matched to a gene. The CDR3 consists of 15 residues. Germline CDR1 is SGHTA and CDR2 is FQGNSA. The CDR3 coding sequence is TGTGCCAGCAGCTTCAGCGGGGCGAGCACAGATACGCAGTATTTT. Protein product: CASSFSGASTDTQYF.

The chain joins TRBV30 to TRBJ1-2; D gene ambiguous. In germline, CDR1 is GTSNPN, CDR2 SVGIG (reference sequence). The CDR3 totals 13 residues. V shed 2 bases and J shed 4 bases, with 11 bases lying between them. DNA of the CDR3: TGTGCCTGGAGTCCCGGAGAGCCCTATGGCTACACCTTC. Translation: CAWSPGEPYGYTF.

CDR3 in DNA: TGTGCCAGCAGCGTAACAGGGGGTGGGACCTACGAGCAGTACTTC. Translation gives CASSVTGGGTYEQYF. The genes are TRBV9 and TRBJ2-7, with TRBD1 matching over 8 bases. Germline V gene data show CDR1 as SGDLS and CDR2 as YYNGEE. The CDR3 extends over 15 amino acids. After removal of 1 base from V and 2 bases from J, the junction contained 5 bases not matched to a gene.

The V call is TRBV7-9, the J call TRBJ2-4; possible D gene TRBD2, 6 bases. Germline-derived CDR1 and CDR2 are SEHNR and FQNEAQ (reference sequence). There are 15 residues in the CDR3. V gave up 7 bases and J gave up 0 bases, with 13 bases separating them. The CDR3 here is CASTRLDLAKNIQYF. In nucleotides, the CDR3 is TGTGCCAGCACCCGACTAGACCTAGCCAAAAACATTCAGTACTTC.

V is TRBV6-4 and J is TRBJ1-3; D gene ambiguous. CDR1 is MRHNA and CDR2 is SNTAGT in the germline V gene. The CDR3 is made up of 17 amino acids. V lost 3 bases to trimming and J lost 2 bases, with 17 bases between them. CDR3 sequence (DNA): TGTGCCAGCAGTGAACGAGGGCGAACGACGCCTGGAAACACCATATATTTT. It yields the protein CASSERGRTTPGNTIYF.

The sample holds one count of this clone. This chain uses TRBV6-5 with TRBJ1-2; possibly TRBD1 for D (5 bases). V was cut by 6 bases and J by 3 bases, with 11 bases left in between. Germline assignment: CDR1 MNHEY and CDR2 SVGAGI. This CDR3 spans 13 amino acids. For the CDR3, the DNA is TGTGCCAGCAGCGGGGGAATTGACTATGGCTACACCTTC. This encodes CASSGGIDYGYTF.

A single count supports this clone. The chain uses TRBV5-3 and TRBJ2-3, with a possible D match to TRBD1 (5 bases). TRBV5-3 falls under the ORF class, with uncertain function. The CDR3 runs to 15 residues. Trimming stripped 4 bases from V and 0 bases from J, with 12 bases between. The CDR3, as DNA: TGTGCCAGAAGCGGGGCTCGATGTAGCACAGATACGCAGTATTTT. This translates into CARSGARCSTDTQYF.

This rearrangement joins TRBV7-7 to TRBJ1-6; D call uncertain. The germline gives CDR1 SSHAT, CDR2 FNYEAQ (reference sequence). CDR3 length: 13 amino acids. V lost 2 bases and J 6 bases, leaving 5 bases between the germline ends. CDR3 coding DNA: TGTGCCAGCAGCTTACGTCTTAATTCACCCCTCCACTTT. Translating it yields CASSLRLNSPLHF.

This sequence joins TRBV5-4 and TRBJ1-2; 7 bases line up with TRBD1. The trim removed 4 bases at V and 8 bases at J, leaving 5 bases unmatched. From germline, CDR1 is SGHNT and CDR2 YYREEE (reference sequence). The CDR3 covers 12 residues. The CDR3 here is CASSTQGGGYTF. The CDR3 nucleotides are TGTGCCAGCAGCACGCAGGGGGGCGGCTACACCTTC.

This clone has more than one count but fewer than ten. The rearrangement links TRBV6-1 to TRBJ2-1, with TRBD2 matching over 9 bases. Germline V CDR1 and CDR2: MNHNS, SASEGT. This CDR3 region has 15 residues. The ends lost 3 bases at V and 4 bases at J; junction bases unmatched: 4. The CDR3 loop is CASSDAGGGYNEQFF. CDR3 bases: TGTGCCAGCAGTGACGCGGGGGGGGGTTACAATGAGCAGTTCTTC.

J is TRBJ2-3 and V is TRBV11-1, with 13 bases that match TRBD2. CDR1 SGHAT and CDR2 FQDESV come from the germline V gene (reference sequence). Losses at the gene ends were 5 bases for V and 0 bases for J; bases not matched to a gene: 8. CDR3 length: 18 amino acids. DNA of the CDR3: TGTGCCAGCAGCCTAGGGACTAGCGGGATCACTAGCACAGATACGCAGTATTTT. Translating gives CASSLGTSGITSTDTQYF.

This chain connects TRBV6-1 to TRBJ2-5; D possibly corresponds to TRBD1 (6 bases). The DNA matches TRBJ2-7 better at its end, which makes the J call doubtful. Germline V lookup: CDR1 MNHNS, CDR2 SASEGT. The CDR3 length is 18 residues. CDR3 loop: CASSDWGNPGTKTYEQYF. DNA for the CDR3: TGTGCCAGCAGTGACTGGGGGAACCCGGGGACAAAGACCTACGAGCAGTACTTC.

The chain links TRBV27 to TRBJ2-1; 10 bases agree with TRBD2. This CDR3 is built from 15 residues. Per germline, CDR1 MNHEY and CDR2 SMNVEV (reference sequence). The trim removed 5 bases at V and 4 bases at J, leaving 5 bases unmatched. The CDR3 here is CASSALAGVYNEQFF. The CDR3 DNA reads as TGTGCCAGCAGTGCCCTAGCGGGGGTTTACAATGAGCAGTTCTTC.

The chain is built from TRBV5-6 and TRBJ2-7; TRBD2 matches 9 bases. From germline, CDR1 is SGHDT and CDR2 YYEEEE. This CDR3 is 18 amino acids long. The V gene end was trimmed by 4 bases and the J gene end by 3 bases; junction bases not matched to a gene: 17. The DNA for the CDR3 is TGTGCCAGCAGCGCAGCCGTAGTAGCGGGAGTATTGGGCTACGAGCAGTACTTC. Translating gives CASSAAVVAGVLGYEQYF.

The chain couples TRBV28 to TRBJ2-7, with TRBD1 matching over 7 bases. The V and J ends lost 3 bases and 3 bases, in that order; junction bases with no gene match: 14. CDR3 length equals 17 residues. CDR1 and CDR2 (germline): MDHEN, SYDVKM. The DNA of the CDR3 is TGTGCCAGCAGTTTCCCCCGACAGGGTCTGCCCAACTACGAGCAGTACTTC. This sequence encodes CASSFPRQGLPNYEQYF.

The CDR3: CASSSRLASADTQYF. The CDR3 DNA follows: TGTGCCAGTAGTAGTAGACTAGCTTCAGCAGATACGCAGTATTTT. The gene calls are TRBV19 and TRBJ2-3; 7 positions agree with TRBD2. V shed 4 bases, J shed 4 bases, and the junction held 8 bases outside the gene matches. In germline, CDR1 is LNHDA, CDR2 SQIVND (reference sequence). CDR3 length equals 15 residues. The complete variable domain, with remaining parts taken from reference TRBV19 and TRBJ2-3, reads DGGITQSPKYLFRKEGQNVTLSCEQNLNHDAMYWYRQDPGQGLRLIYYSQIVNDFQKGDIAEGYSVSREKKESFPLTVTSAQKNPTAFYLCASSSRLASADTQYFGPGTRLTVL.

The rearrangement uses TRBV4-1 and TRBJ1-2, with 7 positions matching TRBD1. The CDR3 consists of 16 residues. Germline values: CDR1 MGHRA, CDR2 YSYEKL. The trim removed 3 bases at V and 3 bases at J, leaving 10 bases unmatched. The CDR3 sequence is CASSHPGEGAHYGYTF. The CDR3 DNA sequence: TGCGCCAGCAGCCACCCTGGAGAGGGGGCTCACTATGGCTACACCTTC.

The genes are TRBV11-2 and TRBJ2-3; the match to TRBD2 covers 8 bases. Trimming at V came to 4 bases and at J to 4 bases, leaving 7 bases not matched to a gene. Germline assignment: CDR1 SGHAT and CDR2 FQNNGV. The CDR3 is 15 residues long. The CDR3 sequence: CASSWSGSGADTQYF. CDR3 bases: TGTGCCAGCAGCTGGAGCGGGAGTGGCGCAGATACGCAGTATTTT.

Judged by abundance, this clone is large (0.1 to 1%). The V and J genes are TRBV9 and TRBJ2-5; 14 positions match TRBD2. V dropped 4 bases and J dropped 2; count of bases not matched to a gene: 7. CDR3 size: 17 residues. Looked up from germline, CDR1 is SGDLS and CDR2 is YYNGEE. The CDR3 region is CASSPWGLAGDQETQYF. CDR3 coding DNA: TGTGCCAGCAGCCCATGGGGACTAGCGGGAGATCAAGAGACCCAGTACTTC.

The CDR3 here is CASSPLHEPLHF. CDR3 DNA: TGTGCCAGCAGTCCCCTCCATGAGCCCCTCCACTTT. This chain links TRBV27 with TRBJ1-6; D remains ambiguous. CDR1 is MNHEY and CDR2 is SMNVEV in the germline V gene (reference sequence). The CDR3 is made up of 12 amino acids. V lost 5 bases, J lost 13 bases, and 12 bases lay in between.

J is TRBJ1-1 and V is TRBV9; 7 bases line up with TRBD1. Germline assignment: CDR1 SGDLS and CDR2 YYNGEE. The CDR3 has 14 residues. V lost 1 base and J lost 5; bases outside the gene matches: 5. The CDR3 loop is CASSVSTGVTEAFF. In DNA, the CDR3 is TGTGCCAGCAGCGTAAGTACAGGGGTTACTGAAGCTTTCTTT.

The chain links TRBV27 to TRBJ2-7; D uncertain. V was shortened by 2 bases and J by 2 bases, with 7 bases between the two germline ends. CDR3 size: 13 residues. Germline values: CDR1 MNHEY, CDR2 SMNVEV (reference sequence). The CDR3 sequence: CASSLDITYEQYF. CDR3 bases: TGTGCCAGCAGTTTAGACATAACCTACGAGCAGTACTTC.

Concerning this clone itself: An end of the junction does not agree with germline; a read error may underlie this. The V call is TRBV30, the J call TRBJ1-2; no definite D call. The CDR3 is 12 residues long. From germline, CDR1 is GTSNPN and CDR2 SVGIG (reference sequence). The CDR3: CAWGVEVQDYTF. As DNA, the CDR3 is TGTGCCTGGGGTGTGGAGGTCCAAGACTACACCTTC.

The chain links TRBV18 to TRBJ2-2; D might be TRBD1 (5 bases). The CDR3 totals 17 residues. Trimming took 3 bases from V and 3 from J, leaving 17 bases between them. CDR1 and CDR2 (germline): KGHSH, LQKENI. Written as DNA, the CDR3 is TGTGCCAGCTCACCCCCCGGGCCAGGGCAGGACACCGGGGAGCTGTTTTTT. Translating gives CASSPPGPGQDTGELFF.